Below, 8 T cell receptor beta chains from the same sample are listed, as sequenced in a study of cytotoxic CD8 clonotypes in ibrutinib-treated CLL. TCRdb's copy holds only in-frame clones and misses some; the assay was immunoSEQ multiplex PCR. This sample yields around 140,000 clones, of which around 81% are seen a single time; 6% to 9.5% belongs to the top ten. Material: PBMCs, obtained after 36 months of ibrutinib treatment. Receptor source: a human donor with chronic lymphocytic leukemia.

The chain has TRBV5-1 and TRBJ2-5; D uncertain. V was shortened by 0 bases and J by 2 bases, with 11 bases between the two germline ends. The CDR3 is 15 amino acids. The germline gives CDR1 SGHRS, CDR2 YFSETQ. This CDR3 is CASSLGSRSQETQYF. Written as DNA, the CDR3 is TGCGCCAGCAGCTTGGGTAGCAGAAGTCAAGAGACCCAGTACTTC.

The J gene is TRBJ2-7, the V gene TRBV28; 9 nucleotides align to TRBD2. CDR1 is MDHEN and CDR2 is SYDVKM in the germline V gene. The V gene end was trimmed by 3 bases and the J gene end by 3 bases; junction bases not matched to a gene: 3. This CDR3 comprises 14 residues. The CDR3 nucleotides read TGTGCCAGCAGTTTGAGCGGGGGGCGCTACGAGCAGTACTTC. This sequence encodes CASSLSGGRYEQYF.

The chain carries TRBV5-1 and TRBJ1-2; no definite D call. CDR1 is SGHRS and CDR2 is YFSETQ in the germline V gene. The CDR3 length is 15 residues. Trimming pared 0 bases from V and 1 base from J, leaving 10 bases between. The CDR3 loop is CASSLVFSNNYGYTF. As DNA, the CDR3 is TGCGCCAGCAGCTTGGTTTTTTCGAATAACTATGGCTACACCTTC.

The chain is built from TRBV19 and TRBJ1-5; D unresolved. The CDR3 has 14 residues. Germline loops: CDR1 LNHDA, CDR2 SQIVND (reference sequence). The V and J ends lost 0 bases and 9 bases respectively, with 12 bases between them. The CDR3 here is CASSIEGWVGPQHF. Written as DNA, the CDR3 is TGTGCCAGTAGTATAGAAGGTTGGGTGGGGCCCCAGCATTTT.

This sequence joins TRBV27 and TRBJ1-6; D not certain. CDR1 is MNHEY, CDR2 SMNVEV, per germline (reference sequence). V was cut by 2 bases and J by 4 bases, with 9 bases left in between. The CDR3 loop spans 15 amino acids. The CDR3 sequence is CASSLADFYNSPLHF. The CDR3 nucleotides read TGTGCCAGCAGTTTAGCGGATTTTTATAATTCACCCCTCCACTTT.

The CDR3 bases are TGCGCCAGCAGCCCCGGGACTAAGAGCACAGATACGCAGTATTTT. Residues: CASSPGTKSTDTQYF. The chain combines TRBV5-1 with TRBJ2-3; TRBD2 matches 7 bases. This CDR3 has 15 amino acids. The germline V gene has CDR1 SGHRS and CDR2 YFSETQ. V was pared by 4 bases and J by 0 bases, with 5 bases of the junction left unmatched.

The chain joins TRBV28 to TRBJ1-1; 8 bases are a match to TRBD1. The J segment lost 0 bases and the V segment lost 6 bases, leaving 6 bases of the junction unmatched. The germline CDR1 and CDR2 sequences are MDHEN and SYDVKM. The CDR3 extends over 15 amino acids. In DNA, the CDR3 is TGTGCCAGCAGCCGGACAGGGTCTATGAACACTGAAGCTTTCTTT. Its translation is CASSRTGSMNTEAFF.

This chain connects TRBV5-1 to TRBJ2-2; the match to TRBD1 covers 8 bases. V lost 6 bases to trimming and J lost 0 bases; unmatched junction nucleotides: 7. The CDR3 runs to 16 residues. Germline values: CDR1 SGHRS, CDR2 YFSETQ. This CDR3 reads CASKRQGATNTGELFF. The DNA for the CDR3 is TGCGCCAGCAAGAGGCAGGGGGCTACGAACACCGGGGAGCTGTTTTTT. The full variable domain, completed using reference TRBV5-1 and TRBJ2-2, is KAGVTQTPRYLIKTRGQQVTLSCSPISGHRSVSWYQQTPGQGLQFLFEYFSETQRNKGNFPGRFSGRQFSNSRSEMNVSTLELGDSALYLCASKRQGATNTGELFFGEGSRLTVL.